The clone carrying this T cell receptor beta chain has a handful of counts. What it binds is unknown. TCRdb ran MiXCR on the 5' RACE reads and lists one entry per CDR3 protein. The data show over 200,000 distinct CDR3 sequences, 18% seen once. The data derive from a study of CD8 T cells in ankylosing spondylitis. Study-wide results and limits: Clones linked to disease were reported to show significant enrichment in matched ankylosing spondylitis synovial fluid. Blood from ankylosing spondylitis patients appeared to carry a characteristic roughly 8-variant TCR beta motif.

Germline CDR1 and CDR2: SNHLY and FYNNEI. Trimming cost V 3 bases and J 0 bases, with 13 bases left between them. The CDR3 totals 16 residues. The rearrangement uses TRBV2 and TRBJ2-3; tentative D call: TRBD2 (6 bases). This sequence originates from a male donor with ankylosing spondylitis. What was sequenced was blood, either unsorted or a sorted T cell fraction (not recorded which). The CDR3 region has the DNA TGTGCCAGCAGTGAGCTGGCAGGGACTAGCACAGATACGCAGTATTTT. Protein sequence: CASSELAGTSTDTQYF.